This TCR beta chain is from a study of T cells expressing NK-cell markers. Overall study context: Source material for TCR beta repertoires consisted of sorted CD3+CD56+NKG2C+, CD3+CD56+NKG2C- and CD3+CD56-NKG2C+ T cells.

Using the 5' RACE reads, TCRdb records one entry per CDR3 protein without DNA. This listing includes a few hundred thousand distinct CDR3 sequences. Of note for this clonotype: What it recognizes is unknown.

The germline gives CDR1 PRHDT, CDR2 FYEKMQ (reference sequence). This CDR3 region has 15 residues. Study-level points and caveats: For over five donors, the dominant NKG2C+ clonotypes made up roughly 1.0-7.5% of their CD8+ T cells. Researchers report these clonotypes also headed the CD3+CD56-NKG2C+ fraction in a few donors.

The chain recombines TRBV13 with TRBJ2-5. The sequence was collected from a man between 18 and 69 years old in good health. Sequencing was carried out using blood T cells: a sorted CD56 or NKG2C T cell subset, CD4+ or CD8+ T cells, or bulk PBMC T cells (not recorded which). CDR3 in amino acids: CASSLGVSKQETQYF.